This T cell receptor (beta chain) was obtained from a study of CD8 T cells in ankylosing spondylitis. Making the TCR beta libraries involved quantitative 5'-RACE with molecular barcodes. TCRdb used MiXCR to reprocess the 5' RACE reads, holding one entry per CDR3 protein. The sample has about 330,000 distinct CDR3 sequences, 7.5% to 9% seen once; the top ten hold roughly 14%. Germline assignment: CDR1 MNHNS and CDR2 SASEGT. V was clipped by 6 bases and J by 1 base, with 15 bases between them. This CDR3 region has 16 residues. This clonotype turned up a few times. The antigen remains unidentified. Study results and limitations: A CD8+ phenotype characterized the disease-linked clones, which were relatively rare in peripheral blood. Reports of some motif variants in reactive arthritis synovial fluid and blood predate this one. Reports say disease-linked clones showed up significantly more in matched ankylosing spondylitis synovial fluid. Among TCR beta sequences, a motif of under 10 highly homologous variants appeared characteristic of ankylosing spondylitis blood.

The V call is TRBV6-1, the J call TRBJ2-2, with D perhaps matching TRBD2 (6 bases). Sequencing input: blood, either unsorted or a sorted T cell fraction (not recorded which). The receptor comes from a male donor with ankylosing spondylitis. The CDR3 region is CASSPLGSGNTGELFF. CDR3 coding DNA: TGTGCCAGCAGCCCCTTAGGTAGCGGGAACACCGGGGAGCTGTTTTTT.